A single sample gave rise to the 31 T cell receptor beta chains below, sequenced in a study of identifying expanded T cells in peripheral blood. Sequencing was performed with immunoSEQ multiplex PCR; in TCRdb, only in-frame clones are kept and a portion is missing. The sample shows 100,000 or so clones, more than 85% of them seen only once. Sequencing was performed on blood. The receptors were gathered from a person aged 18-69 years in good health.

The V call is TRBV9, the J call TRBJ2-7; TRBD1 agrees at 8 bases. In germline, CDR1 is SGDLS, CDR2 YYNGEE. The trim removed 3 bases at V and 7 bases at J, leaving 3 bases unmatched. CDR3 length: 12 residues. As DNA, the CDR3 is TGTGCCAGCAGCGAACAGGGGGGTGAGCAGTACTTC. The encoded protein is CASSEQGGEQYF. Variable domain in full (rest from reference TRBV9 and TRBJ2-7): DSGVTQTPKHLITATGQRVTLRCSPRSGDLSVYWYQQSLDQGLQFLIQYYNGEERAKGNILERFSAQQFPDLHSELNLSSLELGDSALYFCASSEQGGEQYFGPGTRLTVT.

The V gene is TRBV14, the J gene TRBJ2-7, with unresolved D. Germline assignment: CDR1 SGHDN and CDR2 FVKESK. This CDR3 spans 12 amino acids. With 1 base removed from V and 2 bases from J, the gap between germline ends came to 3 bases. The CDR3 is CASSQAPYEQYF. The CDR3 DNA reads TGTGCCAGCAGCCAAGCCCCCTACGAGCAGTACTTC.

The rearrangement uses TRBV4-1 and TRBJ2-7; TRBD1 matches at 8 bases. Germline lookup yields CDR1 MGHRA and CDR2 YSYEKL. CDR3 length: 15 residues. With V trimmed by 0 bases and J by 8 bases, 9 bases remained unmatched. The CDR3 DNA is TGCGCCAGCAGCCAAGATCACGGACAGGGCACCAAGCAGTACTTC. Translated: CASSQDHGQGTKQYF.

DNA for the CDR3: TGTGCCAGCTCACCATTCCTCAATCGGGGGTCGAGCTCCTACGAGCAGTACTTC. Residues: CASSPFLNRGSSSYEQYF. The rearrangement joins TRBV18 to TRBJ2-7; maybe TRBD2 (6 bases). V lost 2 bases and J lost 0, with 20 bases in between. The CDR3 is 18 residues long. Germline values: CDR1 KGHSH, CDR2 LQKENI.

V and J are TRBV6-5 and TRBJ2-7; no firm D call. Germline V lookup: CDR1 MNHEY, CDR2 SVGAGI. The V end was cut by 2 bases, the J end by 3 bases, with 11 bases between. This CDR3 region has 14 residues. The CDR3 protein is CASSYGGPIYEQYF. The CDR3 region has the DNA TGTGCCAGCAGTTACGGTGGGCCTATCTACGAGCAGTACTTC.

This rearrangement joins TRBV6-5 to TRBJ2-3; TRBD1 agrees at 7 bases. This CDR3 contains 16 residues. Germline V gene data show CDR1 as MNHEY and CDR2 as SVGAGI. With V trimmed by 2 bases and J by 2 bases, 7 bases remained unmatched. The CDR3 here is CASSYQGTVFTDTQYF. The CDR3 DNA reads as TGTGCCAGCAGTTACCAGGGGACAGTTTTCACAGATACGCAGTATTTT.

The chain employs TRBV9 and TRBJ2-1, with a tentative D call TRBD1 (5 bases). CDR1 is SGDLS, CDR2 YYNGEE, per germline. Deletions cut 4 bases from V and 4 bases from J, with 18 bases between. This CDR3 has 16 amino acids. CDR3 nucleotide sequence: TGTGCCAGCAGCCCTCGCATTAATGGGGCTTACAATGAGCAGTTCTTC. Translated: CASSPRINGAYNEQFF.

This clone appeared a single time. This chain uses TRBV6-5 with TRBJ2-5, with D perhaps TRBD1 (7 bases). The CDR3 has 13 amino acids. V was clipped by 5 bases and J by 4 bases, with 11 bases between them. Germline CDR1 and CDR2: MNHEY and SVGAGI. CDR3 in amino acids: CASSGQEGETQYF. The CDR3 region has the DNA TGTGCCAGCAGTGGACAGGAGGGAGAGACCCAGTACTTC.

V is TRBV7-9 and J is TRBJ1-4, with 8 bases identical to TRBD1. This CDR3 is built from 15 residues. CDR1 is SEHNR and CDR2 is FQNEAQ in the germline V gene (reference sequence). V was clipped by 5 bases and J by 5 bases; unmatched bases: 7. The CDR3 DNA reads as TGTGCCAGCAGCCAATGGACAGGGAGCAATGAAAAACTGTTTTTT. Its translation is CASSQWTGSNEKLFF.

Note on this clone: One end of the junction fails to match germline, which may point to a read error. This chain joins TRBV30 and TRBJ1-3, with D perhaps TRBD1 (6 bases). Germline-derived CDR1 and CDR2 are GTSNPN and SVGIG (reference sequence). The CDR3 sequence is 13 residues long. The CDR3 sequence is CAWSVQGGSSSHF. The CDR3 DNA sequence: TGTGCCTGGAGTGTACAGGGAGGAAGCTCGAGCCATTTT.

The rearrangement links TRBV5-6 to TRBJ2-5; possible D gene TRBD2, 7 bases. The J call could be wrong; TRBJ2-7 is a better fit for the DNA end. Germline V gene sequence: CDR1 SGHDT, CDR2 YYEEEE. The CDR3 length is 15 residues. CDR3 loop: CASSYAGASAYEQYF. The DNA for the CDR3 is TGTGCCAGCAGCTACGCGGGGGCCTCCGCCTACGAGCAGTACTTC.

This chain joins TRBV11-2 and TRBJ2-4, with D hard to call. V was clipped by 0 bases and J by 9 bases, with 6 bases between them. The CDR3 contains 12 residues. Germline loops: CDR1 SGHAT, CDR2 FQNNGV. Here the CDR3 reads CASSLDSAIQYF. CDR3 DNA sequence: TGTGCCAGCAGCTTAGATTCGGCCATTCAGTACTTC.

This sequence joins TRBV4-1 and TRBJ2-1; no reliable D call. Germline values: CDR1 MGHRA, CDR2 YSYEKL. V shed 4 bases and J shed 7 bases, with 8 bases lying between them. The CDR3 runs to 12 residues. CDR3 region: CASSRGINEQFF. The CDR3 DNA sequence: TGCGCCAGCAGCCGGGGAATAAATGAGCAGTTCTTC.

The rearrangement links TRBV5-4 to TRBJ2-6; 12 bases fit TRBD1. J was trimmed by 2 bases and V by 3 bases; bases with no gene match: 3. The CDR3 has 17 amino acids. Germline CDR1 and CDR2: SGHNT and YYREEE (reference sequence). Here the CDR3 DNA reads TGTGCCAGCAGCTGGGGGACAGGGGGCGCTGGGGCCAACGTCCTGACTTTC. Translated, it gives CASSWGTGGAGANVLTF.

This chain links TRBV4-3 with TRBJ2-7; D unclear. Germline lookup yields CDR1 LGHNA and CDR2 YSLEER. The V and J ends lost 4 bases and 0 bases respectively, with 7 bases between them. The CDR3 runs 13 residues. In nucleotides, the CDR3 is TGCGCCAGCAGCCCGACTGTCTCCTACGAGCAGTACTTC. Translating gives CASSPTVSYEQYF.

There are a few counts of this clone. This chain joins TRBV7-9 and TRBJ2-2, with 9 bases that match TRBD1. CDR1 is SEHNR and CDR2 is FQNEAQ in the germline V gene (reference sequence). This CDR3 contains 18 residues. With V trimmed by 1 base and J by 4 bases, 10 bases remained unmatched. The CDR3 loop reads CASSLGAPGQGTTGELFF. The CDR3 nucleotides read TGTGCCAGCAGCTTAGGAGCACCGGGACAGGGAACCACCGGGGAGCTGTTTTTT.

The gene calls are TRBV4-1 and TRBJ2-1, with D tentatively TRBD2 (5 bases). Germline lookup yields CDR1 MGHRA and CDR2 YSYEKL. The CDR3 contains 13 residues. The V and J ends lost 1 base and 12 bases respectively, with 13 bases between them. The CDR3 bases are TGCGCCAGCAGCCAAGTACTCGCCGGGGTGCAGTTCTTC. Protein: CASSQVLAGVQFF.

This clone was recorded only once. The chain is built from TRBV21-1 and TRBJ2-7. TRBV21-1 constitutes a pseudogene. This CDR3 comprises 14 residues. DNA for the CDR3: TGTGCCAGCAGCGGAAGGGACCGAGGGGCCGAGCAGTACTTC. This encodes CASSGRDRGAEQYF.

The rearrangement joins TRBV6-5 to TRBJ1-2; D unclear. The V and J ends lost 2 bases and 0 bases respectively, with 10 bases between them. Looked up from germline, CDR1 is MNHEY and CDR2 is SVGAGI. The CDR3 consists of 15 residues. Here the CDR3 DNA reads TGTGCCAGCAGTTACGTGTACAGTCCTAACTATGGCTACACCTTC. Its translation: CASSYVYSPNYGYTF.

The CDR3 sequence is CASSFGGRETQYF. As DNA, the CDR3 is TGTGCCAGCAGTTTTGGGGGCCGGGAGACCCAGTACTTC. The V and J genes are TRBV6-5 and TRBJ2-5, with a weak D call TRBD1 (6 bases). The CDR3 length is 13 residues. Per the germline V gene, CDR1 is MNHEY and CDR2 is SVGAGI. V lost 4 bases to trimming and J lost 5 bases, with 11 bases between them.

The rearrangement uses TRBV16 and TRBJ2-7; maybe TRBD2 (6 bases). CDR1 and CDR2 (germline): KGHSY, FQNENV. The CDR3 has 15 residues. V was trimmed by 3 bases and J by 4 bases, leaving 16 bases between them. CDR3 amino acids: CASSHQMGGSYEQYF. The CDR3 DNA reads TGTGCCAGCAGCCACCAGATGGGGGGAAGTTACGAGCAGTACTTC.

The V and J genes are TRBV6-1 and TRBJ2-7, with 8 bases that match TRBD1. Germline V lookup: CDR1 MNHNS, CDR2 SASEGT. Trimming cost V 2 bases and J 2 bases; bases outside gene matches: 11. The CDR3 has 17 residues. The CDR3: CASSEKGPGQATYEQYF. CDR3 in DNA: TGTGCCAGCAGTGAAAAAGGACCGGGACAGGCTACCTACGAGCAGTACTTC.

V gene TRBV19 combines with J gene TRBJ1-2; D is perhaps TRBD1 (5 bases). Trimming left V 7 bases short and J 6 bases short, with 18 bases between. The CDR3 consists of 14 residues. Germline CDR1 LNHDA, CDR2 SQIVND (reference sequence). In DNA form, the CDR3 reads TGTGCCAGTATAAGCCCCGGGCAGGGAAATGGCTACACCTTC. Translation: CASISPGQGNGYTF.

The gene calls are TRBV4-3 and TRBJ1-1, with D uncertain. This CDR3 is 15 amino acids long. The ends were cut back, 0 bases at V and 1 base at J, with 9 bases in the middle. CDR1 is LGHNA, CDR2 YSLEER, per germline. DNA of the CDR3: TGCGCCAGCAGCCAAGACCGCGGGAGGAACACTGAAGCTTTCTTT. Residues: CASSQDRGRNTEAFF.

The chain links TRBV23-1 to TRBJ2-1; the match to TRBD2 covers 10 bases. TRBV23-1 is marked as an open reading frame, function uncertain. V was pared by 3 bases and J by 4 bases, with 12 bases of the junction left unmatched. The CDR3 runs to 18 residues. CDR3 loop: CASSHVEEAGGPYNEQFF. In DNA, the CDR3 is TGCGCCAGCAGTCATGTGGAGGAAGCGGGGGGGCCGTACAATGAGCAGTTCTTC.

This chain connects TRBV15 to TRBJ1-4; D uncertain. Germline V gene data show CDR1 as LNHNV and CDR2 as YYDKDF (reference sequence). The CDR3 consists of 14 residues. V was clipped by 1 base and J by 2 bases, with 5 bases between them. The CDR3 reads CATSRGVTNEKLFF. The CDR3 region has the DNA TGTGCCACCAGCAGAGGGGTGACTAATGAAAAACTGTTTTTT.

The V and J genes are TRBV30 and TRBJ2-7, with no clear D. V was clipped by 5 bases and J by 0 bases, with 14 bases between them. Per germline, CDR1 GTSNPN and CDR2 SVGIG (reference sequence). This CDR3 region has 14 residues. The CDR3: CAWQGELSSYEQYF. The CDR3 region has the DNA TGTGCCTGGCAAGGAGAATTAAGCTCCTACGAGCAGTACTTC.

This sequence joins TRBV7-2 and TRBJ1-2, with D possibly TRBD1 on 6 matching bases. The CDR3 covers 16 residues. V dropped 5 bases and J dropped 3 bases, with 19 bases sitting between them. The germline V gene has CDR1 SGHTA and CDR2 FQGNSA. The CDR3 nucleotides are TGTGCCAGCAGCCCCTCTGGGCTGCAGGGGTACTATGGCTACACCTTC. This encodes CASSPSGLQGYYGYTF.

V is TRBV27 and J is TRBJ2-1; D ambiguous. This CDR3 has 14 residues. Germline values: CDR1 MNHEY, CDR2 SMNVEV (reference sequence). Trimming removed 2 bases from V and 3 bases from J, with 8 bases in between. The chain's CDR3 is CASSLADGYNEQFF. Here the CDR3 DNA reads TGTGCCAGCAGTTTAGCCGACGGCTACAATGAGCAGTTCTTC.

Notes on this clone: This specimen includes other DNA sequences encoding the same CDR3. The chain joins TRBV5-6 to TRBJ1-2; 7 nucleotides align to TRBD1. This CDR3 has 13 amino acids. CDR1 and CDR2 from the germline V gene are SGHDT and YYEEEE. Germline trimming cut 0 bases from V and 5 bases from J; bases unmatched to any gene: 1. Written as DNA, the CDR3 is TGTGCCAGCAGCTTGGGGGACAGTTATGGCTACACCTTC. Its protein is CASSLGDSYGYTF.

The chain links TRBV2 to TRBJ2-5; 7 nucleotides line up with TRBD2. The J call may be in error: the DNA end matches TRBJ2-7 better. Germline assignment: CDR1 SNHLY and CDR2 FYNNEI. CDR3 length equals 13 residues. The CDR3 DNA reads TGTGCCAGCAGTGATGGGCTAGCGGACGAGCAGTACTTC. It specifies CASSDGLADEQYF.